This T cell receptor (beta chain) was profiled in a study of T cells in Graves' hyperthyroidism and ophthalmopathy. Findings and caveats of the study: In the analysis, a 13 V-J model separated ophthalmopathy from stable hyperthyroidism.

Amplified TCR beta CDR3 regions came from RNA transcripts. The TCR CDR3 was amplified in a first-round RT-PCR using the HTBI primer set. Each CDR3 protein gets one entry after TCRdb re-called the multiplex PCR reads with MiXCR. The sample includes roughly 290,000 distinct CDR3 sequences, 10% to 15% seen only once; the top ten take 6.5% to 10%. This clonotype was counted many times. Its antigen is undetermined. This CDR3 region has 14 residues. CDR1 and CDR2 (germline): PRHDT, FYEKMQ (reference sequence). Trimming removed 10 bases from V and 4 bases from J; junction bases left unmatched: 10. Hyperthyroidism had been newly diagnosed in patients aged 18 to 65, and its duration was under 2 months. Patients with uncontrolled infections, other autoimmune diseases, pregnancy or lactation were excluded. Ahead of any ophthalmopathy symptoms, the blood sample was obtained at the first diagnosis of hyperthyroidism.

Sequencing was performed on blood. The chain employs TRBV13 and TRBJ2-7; TRBD1 aligns across 10 bases. This receptor was obtained from a woman in her thirties with Graves' hyperthyroidism that later progressed to Graves' ophthalmopathy. CDR3 residues: CATGDRGLPYEQYF. DNA of the CDR3: TGTGCCACCGGGGACAGGGGTCTCCCATACGAGCAGTACTTC.